This entry concerns a single TCR beta chain. The clone's antigen remains unknown. Base qualities were left out, and no much larger clone turns up one base away. These data belong to a study of blood T cell repertoires in COVID-19 (dated by TCRdb to the early 2020s). Study-wide context: Samples from collaborators originated in the United States, Italy and Spain and spanned both the acute and convalescent phases of COVID-19. The samples were drawn from two sources: the first 160 participants of the ongoing ImmuneRACE study, and 1,254 subjects contributed by 6 global collaborators. A freely available public database, intended as a resource for researchers studying the immune response to SARS-CoV-2, is where the repertoires were released. The prospective study material was composed of cDNA or gDNA derived from T cells, B-cell-depleted T cells, or PBMCs. Where available, HLA class I and class II types were obtained from metadata supplied by the sample provider rather than from assay-based typing. Deeply sampled blood TCRbeta repertoires from subjects exposed to, actively infected with, or recovered from COVID-19 were included in the dataset. Nearly every sample came with metadata listing a de-identified subject ID, COVID-19 status, age in years and sex.

Collaborating institutions collected whole blood in K2EDTA tubes following their own protocols. For TCRbeta analysis, collaborators shipped samples in one of three forms: frozen whole blood, isolated PBMCs, or DNA extracted from either of those sample types. The CDR1 and CDR2 encoded by the germline V gene are SGHTS and YDEGEE. V was cut back by 4 bases and J by 2 bases, leaving a gap of 13 bases between them. The CDR3 measures 14 amino acids from cysteine to phenylalanine. Only CDR3 DNA is held: 42 bases, read in frame from base 1. TCRbeta CDR3 regions were amplified from genomic DNA using the immunoSEQ Assay, a bias-controlled multiplex PCR. In the paper's pipeline: The number of nucleated cells in each sample was estimated from the amplification of reference gene primers within the assay. To quantify the absolute abundance of each unique TCRbeta CDR3 rearrangement, sequence reads were collapsed and filtered. For each sample, productive Simpson clonality was calculated as the square root of Simpson's diversity index across productive rearrangements. TCRdb obtained this table from immuneACCESS and retained in-frame rearrangements with V and J assigned. These tables miss some clones; where compared with another copy, unresolved V genes account for less than half of the shortfall, and the remainder is unexplained. V, J and clone size reflect that table, while D and trimming were determined from the DNA. The sample has 100,000 or so clones on record, approximately 91% of them singletons. In total, the top ten clones hold around a sixth of the sample.

Beyond this particular receptor, the publication reports: The quantity of clinical and demographic metadata differed by source and by participant and was supplied without curation.

The rearrangement joined TRBV5-8 to TRBJ2-7, with TRBD1 as a weak D call on 5 bases. The clonotype comes from a man aged 45 to 65 with acute or convalescent COVID-19. Sequenced material: peripheral blood. CDR3 reads: CASSRSRATYEQYF. The DNA is TGTGCCAGCAGCCGATCCAGGGCAACCTACGAGCAGTACTTC. Beyond the CDR3, the reference TRBV5-8 and TRBJ2-7 genes provide the residues; the full variable domain reads: EAGVTQSPTHLIKTRGQQATLRCSPISGHTSVYWYQQALGLGLQFLLWYDEGEERNRGNFPPRFSGRQFPNYSSELNVNALELEDSALYLCASSRSRATYEQYFGPGTRLTVT.